Sequencing of this T cell receptor (beta chain) was carried out in a study of T cell responses to AZD1222 COVID-19 vaccine. Study observations and caveats: In a largely white British group with more females than males, clonal diversity was possibly underestimated. Baseline antibody screening turned up just six seropositive AZD1222 recipients. Spike-specific TCR depth and breadth grew after two AZD1222 doses. Epitopes outside B.1.351 and B.1.1.7 mutated regions reportedly drew nearly half of spike TCRs.

A word on this clone: Its matching antigen is unknown.

V was cut by 1 base and J by 13 bases, with 13 bases left in between. CDR3 length equals 12 residues. Germline CDR1 LNHDA, CDR2 SQIVND (reference sequence). The table came from immunoSEQ multiplex PCR; TCRdb's copy has only in-frame clones and leaves some out. The sample records 90,000 to 150,000 clones, around 82% being singletons. The TCR sequence derives from an adult in good health. The input for sequencing was peripheral blood, taken on day 0 of AZD1222 vaccination. This chain connects TRBV19 to TRBJ1-2; D is perhaps TRBD1 (6 bases). The CDR3 protein is CASSIGYRALTF. The CDR3 nucleotides read TGTGCCAGTAGTATAGGATACAGGGCTCTCACCTTC.